Shown below are 7 T cell receptor beta chains from a single sample sequenced in a study of blood T cell repertoires in COVID-19. This table comes from immunoSEQ multiplex PCR, and its TCRdb copy is limited to in-frame clones, with some not included. The sample comprises over 55,000 clones, approximately 86% of which are singletons, and roughly 6.7% rests with the top ten. The sequenced sample consisted of peripheral blood. The receptors were gathered from a human donor with active COVID-19. The donor label of this sample is uncertain.

This chain links TRBV18 with TRBJ1-2; D gene unclear. The CDR3 has 14 amino acids. Germline V lookup: CDR1 KGHSH, CDR2 LQKENI. V gave up 4 bases and J gave up 1 base, with 10 bases separating them. CDR3 amino acids: CASSLGSVNYGYTF. The CDR3 DNA follows: TGTGCCAGCTCACTTGGTTCGGTTAACTATGGCTACACCTTC.

This chain links TRBV5-4 with TRBJ2-1, with TRBD2 matching over 12 bases. CDR1 is SGHNT and CDR2 is YYREEE in the germline V gene (reference sequence). The CDR3 has 15 amino acids. Trimming took 4 bases from V and 9 from J; bases not matched to a gene: 8. CDR3 protein: CASSTGLAGGIEQFF. DNA of the CDR3: TGTGCCAGCAGCACGGGACTAGCGGGTGGGATTGAGCAGTTCTTC. The variable domain in full, completed from reference TRBV5-4 and TRBJ2-1, reads ETGVTQSPTHLIKTRGQQVTLRCSSQSGHNTVSWYQQALGQGPQFIFQYYREEENGRGNFPPRFSGLQFPNYSSELNVNALELDDSALYLCASSTGLAGGIEQFFGPGTRLTVL.

This sequence joins TRBV3-1 (or the pseudogene TRBV3-2) and TRBJ2-3; TRBD2 matches at 8 bases. CDR3 length: 17 residues. With V trimmed by 2 bases and J by 2 bases, 9 bases remained unmatched. The germline V gene has CDR1 LGHDT and CDR2 YNNKEL (reference sequence). The CDR3 nucleotides read TGTGCCAGCAGCCAAATGGCTAGCGGGTTACACACAGATACGCAGTATTTT. Protein product: CASSQMASGLHTDTQYF.

This chain's CDR3 is CASSVSKDSLYSNQPQHF. The CDR3 DNA sequence: TGTGCCAGCAGTGTATCCAAGGACAGCCTCTATAGCAATCAGCCCCAGCATTTT. The rearrangement uses TRBV2 and TRBJ1-5, with D perhaps TRBD1 (6 bases). The CDR3 consists of 18 residues. From germline, CDR1 is SNHLY and CDR2 FYNNEI. Trimming cost V 4 bases and J 0 bases, with 19 bases left between them.

This sequence joins TRBV18 and TRBJ2-3, with 9 bases lining up with TRBD2. The CDR3 runs to 16 residues. Trimming at V came to 3 bases and at J to 1 base, leaving 5 bases not matched to a gene. The germline V gene has CDR1 KGHSH and CDR2 LQKENI. CDR3 bases: TGTGCCAGCTCACCCCGAATAGCGGGGGGCACAGATACGCAGTATTTT. Its protein product is CASSPRIAGGTDTQYF.

The genes are TRBV18 and TRBJ1-4; 9 nucleotides align to TRBD1. The V gene's germline CDR1 is KGHSH and CDR2 LQKENI. CDR3 size: 15 residues. V shed 3 bases, J shed 7 bases, and the junction held 6 bases outside the gene matches. The CDR3 protein is CASSPSGTGSEKLFF. DNA for the CDR3: TGTGCCAGCTCACCCTCCGGGACAGGGTCTGAAAAACTGTTTTTT.

This sequence joins TRBV10-3 and TRBJ2-1, with 9 bases identical to TRBD2. Germline CDR1 reads ENHRY; CDR2 reads SYGVKD. V lost 3 bases, J lost 3 bases, and 3 bases stayed unmatched. The CDR3 sequence is 15 residues long. The CDR3 is CAISEWTSDYNEQFF. In nucleotides, the CDR3 is TGTGCCATCAGTGAATGGACTAGCGACTACAATGAGCAGTTCTTC.